This TCR beta chain emerged from a study of neurological immune-mediated disorders. With 10-nucleotide random UMIs, 5'RACE was used to make the cDNA. Over 190 million TCR-beta sequences from 15-18 subjects came from every sequencing run. TCRdb ran MiXCR on the 5' RACE reads and lists one entry per CDR3 protein. The data contain tens of thousands of distinct CDR3 sequences, 11% of them singletons. Noted time point: technical triplicate 1. With 5 bases clipped from V and 3 bases from J, the junction kept 11 bases outside the gene matches. This CDR3 spans 18 amino acids. Germline loops: CDR1 SGHNT, CDR2 YYREEE (reference sequence). The table lists this clonotype with a few counts.

This clonotype originated in a man between 60 and 75 years old with HTLV-1-associated myelopathy (HAM/TSP). V gene TRBV5-4 combines with J gene TRBJ2-6; TRBD2 aligns across 10 bases. The sequencing sample was made of PBMCs. The CDR3 DNA reads as TGTGCCAGCAGGTTGTGGACTAGCGGCTTGGTTGGGGCCAACGTCCTGACTTTC. It encodes CASRLWTSGLVGANVLTF.